The sequence of this T cell receptor (beta chain) was determined in a study of blood T cell repertoires in COVID-19. Across the study: Samples representing acute and convalescent COVID-19 were sourced from the United States, Italy and Spain. PBMCs, B-cell-depleted T cells, or T cells were the source of the cDNA or gDNA that made up the material.

In the study's own analysis: Nucleated cell number was recorded as an estimate derived from reference gene primer amplification. Data came from immunoSEQ multiplex PCR; TCRdb stores just in-frame clones and leaves some out. Clone size and V and J calls were adopted from that table, with D and trimming inferred from the DNA. Among 60,000 to 75,000 clones, over 75% were seen once, and the ten largest hold roughly 4.6%. This CDR3 comprises 17 residues. J gave up 0 bases and V 4 bases, and 7 bases lay outside the gene matches. CDR1 is LGHNA, CDR2 YNFKEQ, per germline. This TCR was sampled from a human donor in a cohort sampled during active COVID-19. The sequencing sample was made of peripheral blood. The rearrangement uses TRBV4-2 and TRBJ1-3, with TRBD1 matching 9 bases. CDR3 residues: CASSPGTGNPSGNTIYF. The CDR3 region has the DNA TGTGCCAGCAGCCCCGGGACAGGGAATCCCTCTGGAAACACCATATATTTT.